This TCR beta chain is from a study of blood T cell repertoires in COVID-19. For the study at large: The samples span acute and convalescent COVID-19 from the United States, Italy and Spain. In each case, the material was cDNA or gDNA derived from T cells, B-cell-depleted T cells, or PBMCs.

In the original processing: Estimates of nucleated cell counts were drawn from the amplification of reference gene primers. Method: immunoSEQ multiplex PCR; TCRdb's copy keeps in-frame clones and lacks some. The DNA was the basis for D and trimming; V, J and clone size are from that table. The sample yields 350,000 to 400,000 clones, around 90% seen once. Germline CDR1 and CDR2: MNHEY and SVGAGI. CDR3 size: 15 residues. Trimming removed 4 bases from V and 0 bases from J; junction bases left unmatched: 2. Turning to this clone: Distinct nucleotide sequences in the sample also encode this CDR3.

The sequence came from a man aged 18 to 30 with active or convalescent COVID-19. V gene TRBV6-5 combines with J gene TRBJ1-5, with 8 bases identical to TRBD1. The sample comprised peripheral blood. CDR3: CASSSDRGSNQPQHF. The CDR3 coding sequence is TGTGCCAGCAGTTCTGACAGGGGTAGCAATCAGCCCCAGCATTTT.